Following are 12 T cell receptor beta chains from one sample sequenced in a study of glioma-infiltrating T cells after dendritic cell vaccination. Assay: immunoSEQ multiplex PCR; the TCRdb copy retains only in-frame clones and omits some. The sample lists about 92,000 clones; just over 85% were seen once. Sequencing used blood, obtained before dendritic cell vaccination. The receptors stem from a human donor with glioblastoma.

The genes are TRBV9 and TRBJ1-5; 8 positions match TRBD1. The V gene's germline CDR1 is SGDLS and CDR2 YYNGEE. The CDR3 sequence is 15 residues long. Losses at the gene ends were 0 bases for V and 5 bases for J; bases not matched to a gene: 4. The CDR3 sequence is CASSVEDRADQPQHF. The CDR3 DNA follows: TGTGCCAGCAGCGTAGAGGACAGGGCTGATCAGCCCCAGCATTTT.

CDR3 DNA: TGTGCCAGCAGAGTCGACGGGGGCACTGAAGCTTTCTTT. It is translated as CASRVDGGTEAFF. The rearrangement uses TRBV6-1 and TRBJ1-1; D might be TRBD1 (5 bases). Germline lookup yields CDR1 MNHNS and CDR2 SASEGT. V lost 6 bases and J lost 4, with 12 bases in between. The CDR3 extends over 13 amino acids.

This clone was picked up a small number of times. The chain employs TRBV6-4 and TRBJ2-3; D is possibly TRBD2 (6 bases). The CDR3 has 14 residues. Germline assignment: CDR1 MRHNA and CDR2 SNTAGT. Between the trimmed V and J ends, which lost 2 bases and 10 bases, there was a span of 16 bases. This CDR3 reads CASSDGPDPGAQYF. The CDR3 DNA is TGTGCCAGCAGTGACGGGCCAGACCCGGGGGCGCAGTATTTT.

This CDR3 reads CASSSKGTGPPYGYTF. The CDR3 DNA is TGTGCCAGCAGTTCCAAAGGGACAGGGCCGCCCTATGGCTACACCTTC. The V call is TRBV28, the J call TRBJ1-2, with 9 positions matching TRBD1. The J segment lost 4 bases and the V segment lost 4 bases, leaving 10 bases of the junction unmatched. This CDR3 has 16 residues. The V gene's germline CDR1 is MDHEN and CDR2 SYDVKM.

The chain recombines TRBV19 with TRBJ2-1; TRBD2 matches 8 bases. V shed 4 bases, J shed 8 bases, and the junction held 16 bases outside the gene matches. This CDR3 has 17 amino acids. CDR1 is LNHDA and CDR2 is SQIVND in the germline V gene (reference sequence). This CDR3 is CASSSAPGREVSHEQFF. CDR3 bases: TGTGCCAGTAGTAGCGCCCCGGGGCGGGAGGTATCCCATGAGCAGTTCTTC.

The V and J genes are TRBV7-6 and TRBJ1-5; 7 positions agree with TRBD1. The CDR3 covers 15 residues. Germline CDR1 SGHVS, CDR2 FNYEAQ. The junction had 2 bases not matched to a gene; V was cut back by 2 bases and J by 1 base. In DNA form, the CDR3 reads TGTGCCAGCAGCTTAATACAGGGGAGCAATCAGCCCCAGCATTTT. The encoded protein is CASSLIQGSNQPQHF. Full variable domain (outside the CDR3, taken from reference TRBV7-6 and TRBJ1-5): GAGVSQSPRYKVTKRGQDVALRCDPISGHVSLYWYRQALGQGPEFLTYFNYEAQQDKSGLPNDRFSAERPEGSISTLTIQRTEQRDSAMYRCASSLIQGSNQPQHFGDGTRLSIL.

The genes are TRBV6-5 and TRBJ2-1; 7 bases line up with TRBD1. The CDR3 runs 15 residues. Germline CDR1 and CDR2: MNHEY and SVGAGI. J lost 4 bases, V lost 6 bases, and 9 bases had no gene match. The CDR3 nucleotides are TGTGCCAGCAGGGGAAGAAACAGGGGATACAATGAGCAGTTCTTC. It codes for CASRGRNRGYNEQFF.

This clone was observed a few times. The CDR3 DNA follows: TGTGCCAGCAGCGTTGGACAGGGGTTTCGTCAGCCCCAGCATTTT. Translating gives CASSVGQGFRQPQHF. The J gene is TRBJ1-5, the V gene TRBV28; 9 bases align to TRBD1. Trimming took 6 bases from V and 6 from J; bases not matched to a gene: 9. CDR1 is MDHEN, CDR2 SYDVKM, per germline. This CDR3 is built from 15 residues.

The rearrangement joins TRBV19 to TRBJ2-7; D uncertain. The CDR3 sequence is 14 residues long. Trimming removed 4 bases at V and 0 bases at J, with 10 bases between. Germline values: CDR1 LNHDA, CDR2 SQIVND (reference sequence). CDR3 bases: TGTGCCAGTAGTACCCAGGCTCCCTCCTACGAGCAGTACTTC. Residues: CASSTQAPSYEQYF.

The sample holds a few counts of this clone. The chain combines TRBV18 with TRBJ1-4, with unresolved D. CDR3 length: 13 residues. The V gene lost 3 bases and the J gene lost 7 bases, with 9 bases spanning the gap. Germline CDR1 is KGHSH and CDR2 is LQKENI. CDR3 residues: CASSPGLSEKLFF. Here the CDR3 DNA reads TGTGCCAGCTCACCGGGCTTGAGTGAAAAACTGTTTTTT.

The chain combines TRBV7-3 with TRBJ2-7; the D gene is possibly TRBD2 (6 bases). Germline-derived CDR1 and CDR2 are SGHTA and FQGTGA. The CDR3 is 13 residues long. The V and J ends lost 2 bases and 1 base respectively, with 6 bases between them. CDR3 sequence: CASSLGLSYEQYF. CDR3 nucleotide sequence: TGTGCCAGCAGCTTAGGACTATCCTACGAGCAGTACTTC. The full variable domain, with the rest looked up from reference TRBV7-3 and TRBJ2-7, is GAGVSQTPSNKVTEKGKYVELRCDPISGHTALYWYRQSLGQGPEFLIYFQGTGAADDSGLPNDRFFAVRPEGSVSTLKIQRTERGDSAVYLCASSLGLSYEQYFGPGTRLTVT.

Here the CDR3 DNA reads TGTGCCAGCAGCCTGACCCTTTTTAGCGGGAGAGAAACCGGGGAGCTGTTTTTT. This encodes CASSLTLFSGRETGELFF. The rearrangement joins TRBV7-6 to TRBJ2-2, with 9 nucleotides matching TRBD2. V gave up 5 bases and J gave up 5 bases; unmatched junction bases: 15. Germline V gene data show CDR1 as SGHVS and CDR2 as FNYEAQ. This CDR3 is 18 amino acids long.